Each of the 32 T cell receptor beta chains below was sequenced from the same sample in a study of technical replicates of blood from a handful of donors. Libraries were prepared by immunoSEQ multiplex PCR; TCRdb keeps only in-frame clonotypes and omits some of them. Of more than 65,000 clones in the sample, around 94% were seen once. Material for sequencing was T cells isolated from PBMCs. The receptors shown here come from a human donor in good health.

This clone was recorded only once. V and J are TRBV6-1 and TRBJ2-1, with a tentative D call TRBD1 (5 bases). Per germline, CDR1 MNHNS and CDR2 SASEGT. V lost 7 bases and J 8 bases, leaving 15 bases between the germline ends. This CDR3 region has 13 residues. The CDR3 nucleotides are TGTGCCAGCATCAGGGTAGCCTCGGATGAGCAGTTCTTC. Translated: CASIRVASDEQFF.

DNA of the CDR3: TGTGCCAGCAGCCAAGACAGCTACGAGCAGTACTTC. Amino acid sequence: CASSQDSYEQYF. The rearrangement links TRBV6-5 to TRBJ2-7, with D tentatively TRBD1 (5 bases). This CDR3 comprises 12 residues. The V gene lost 6 bases and the J gene lost 3 bases, with 9 bases spanning the gap. Germline V CDR1 and CDR2: MNHEY, SVGAGI.

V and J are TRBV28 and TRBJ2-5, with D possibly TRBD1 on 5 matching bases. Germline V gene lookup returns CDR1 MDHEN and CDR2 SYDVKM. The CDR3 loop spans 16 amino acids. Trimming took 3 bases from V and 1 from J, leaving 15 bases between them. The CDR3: CASSFYREGVQETQYF. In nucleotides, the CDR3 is TGTGCCAGCAGTTTTTATAGGGAAGGGGTCCAAGAGACCCAGTACTTC.

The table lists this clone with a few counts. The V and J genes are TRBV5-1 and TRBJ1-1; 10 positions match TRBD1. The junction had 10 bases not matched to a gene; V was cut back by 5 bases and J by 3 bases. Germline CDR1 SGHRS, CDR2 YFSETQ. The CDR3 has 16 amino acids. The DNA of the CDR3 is TGCGCCAGCAGACCTCCGGGACAGGGGAGGGACACTGAAGCTTTCTTT. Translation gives CASRPPGQGRDTEAFF.

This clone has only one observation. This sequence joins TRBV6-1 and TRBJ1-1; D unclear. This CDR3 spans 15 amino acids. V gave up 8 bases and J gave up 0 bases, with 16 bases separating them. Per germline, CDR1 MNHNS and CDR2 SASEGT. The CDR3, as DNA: TGTGCCAGCCAGAGTAATACCGGGATGAACACTGAAGCTTTCTTT. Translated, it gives CASQSNTGMNTEAFF.

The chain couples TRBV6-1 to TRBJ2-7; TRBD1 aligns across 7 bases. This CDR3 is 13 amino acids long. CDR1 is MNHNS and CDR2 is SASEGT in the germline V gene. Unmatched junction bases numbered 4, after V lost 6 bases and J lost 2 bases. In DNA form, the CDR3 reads TGTGCCAGCAGACCGGGACAGCCCTACGAGCAGTACTTC. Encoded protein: CASRPGQPYEQYF.

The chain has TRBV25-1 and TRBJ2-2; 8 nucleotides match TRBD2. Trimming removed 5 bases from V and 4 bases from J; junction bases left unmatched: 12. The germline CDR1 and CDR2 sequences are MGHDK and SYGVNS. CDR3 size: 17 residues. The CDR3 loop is CASSPRVSAGGTGELFF. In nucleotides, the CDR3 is TGTGCCAGCAGTCCCCGAGTTTCGGCGGGAGGCACCGGGGAGCTGTTTTTT.

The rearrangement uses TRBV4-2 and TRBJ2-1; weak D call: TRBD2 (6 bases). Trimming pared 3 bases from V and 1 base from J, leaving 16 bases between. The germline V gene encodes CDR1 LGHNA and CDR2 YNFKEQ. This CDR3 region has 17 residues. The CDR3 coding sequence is TGTGCCAGCAGCCAGAATCCAGCGGGTGTATCCTACAATGAGCAGTTCTTC. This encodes CASSQNPAGVSYNEQFF.

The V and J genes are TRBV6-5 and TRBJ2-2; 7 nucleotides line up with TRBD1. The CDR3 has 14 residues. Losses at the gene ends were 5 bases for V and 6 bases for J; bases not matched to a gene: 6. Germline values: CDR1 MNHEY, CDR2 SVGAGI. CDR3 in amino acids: CASSVRQGPGELFF. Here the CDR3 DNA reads TGTGCCAGCAGTGTCCGACAGGGCCCCGGGGAGCTGTTTTTT.

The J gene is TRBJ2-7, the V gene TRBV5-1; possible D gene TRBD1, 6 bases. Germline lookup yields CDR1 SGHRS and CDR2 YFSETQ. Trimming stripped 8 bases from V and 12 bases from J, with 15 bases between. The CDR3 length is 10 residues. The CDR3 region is CARESGDVYF. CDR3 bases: TGCGCCAGAGAATCAGGGGATGTGTACTTC.

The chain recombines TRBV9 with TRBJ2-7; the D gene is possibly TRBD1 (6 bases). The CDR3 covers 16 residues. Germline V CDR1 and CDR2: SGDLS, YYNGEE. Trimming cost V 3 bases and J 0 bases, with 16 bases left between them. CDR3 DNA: TGTGCCAGCAGCGCCCCGACAGGCGGAAGCTCCTACGAGCAGTACTTC. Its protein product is CASSAPTGGSSYEQYF.

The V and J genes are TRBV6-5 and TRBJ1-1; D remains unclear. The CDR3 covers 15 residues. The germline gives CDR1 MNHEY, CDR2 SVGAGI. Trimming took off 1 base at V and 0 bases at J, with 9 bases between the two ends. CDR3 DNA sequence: TGTGCCAGCAGTTACTTAGGCAGGTTGAACACTGAAGCTTTCTTT. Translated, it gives CASSYLGRLNTEAFF.

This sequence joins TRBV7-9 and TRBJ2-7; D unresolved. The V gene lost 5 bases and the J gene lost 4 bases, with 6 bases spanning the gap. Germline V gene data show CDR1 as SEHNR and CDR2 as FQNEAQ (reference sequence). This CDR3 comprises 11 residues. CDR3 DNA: TGTGCCAGCAGCCCTAGTTACGAGCAGTACTTC. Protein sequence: CASSPSYEQYF.

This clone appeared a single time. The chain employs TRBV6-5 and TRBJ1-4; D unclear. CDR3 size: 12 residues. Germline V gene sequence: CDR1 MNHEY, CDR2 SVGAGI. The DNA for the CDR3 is TGTGCTTCCAGGTCAACTAATGAAAAACTGTTTTTT. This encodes CASRSTNEKLFF.

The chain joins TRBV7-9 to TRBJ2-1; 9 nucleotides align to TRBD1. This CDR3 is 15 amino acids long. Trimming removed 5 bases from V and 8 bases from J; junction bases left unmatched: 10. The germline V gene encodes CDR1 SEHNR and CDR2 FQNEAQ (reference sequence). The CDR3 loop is CASSLIGQGYDEQFF. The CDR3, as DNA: TGTGCCAGCAGCCTGATCGGACAGGGGTACGATGAGCAGTTCTTC.

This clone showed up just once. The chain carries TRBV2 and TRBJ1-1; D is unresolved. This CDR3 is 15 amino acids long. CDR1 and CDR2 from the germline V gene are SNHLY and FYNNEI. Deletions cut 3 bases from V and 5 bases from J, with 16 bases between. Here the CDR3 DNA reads TGTGCCAGCAGTGAGCTTGAAGCGGGAAGGACTGAAGCTTTCTTT. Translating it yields CASSELEAGRTEAFF.

This chain's CDR3 is CASSRAFDRETTDTQYF. DNA of the CDR3: TGTGCCAGCTCACGCGCCTTCGACAGGGAGACGACAGATACGCAGTATTTT. This chain connects TRBV18 to TRBJ2-3, with 7 nucleotides matching TRBD1. The germline V gene encodes CDR1 KGHSH and CDR2 LQKENI. Losses at the gene ends were 4 bases for V and 3 bases for J; bases not matched to a gene: 13. CDR3 length: 17 amino acids.

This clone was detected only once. CDR3 sequence: CASSPGQGSYNEQFF. The CDR3 nucleotides are TGTGCCAGCAGCCCGGGACAGGGCTCCTACAATGAGCAGTTCTTC. The rearrangement joins TRBV5-4 to TRBJ2-1, with 9 nucleotides matching TRBD1. J gave up 0 bases and V 4 bases, and 2 bases lay outside the gene matches. The CDR3 is made up of 15 amino acids. The germline CDR1 and CDR2 sequences are SGHNT and YYREEE (reference sequence). The whole variable domain, remainder taken from reference TRBV5-4 and TRBJ2-1, is ETGVTQSPTHLIKTRGQQVTLRCSSQSGHNTVSWYQQALGQGPQFIFQYYREEENGRGNFPPRFSGLQFPNYSSELNVNALELDDSALYLCASSPGQGSYNEQFFGPGTRLTVL.

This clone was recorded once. The CDR3 is CASSRGSEAYEQYF. For the CDR3, the DNA is TGTGCCAGCTCACGCGGGAGTGAAGCCTACGAGCAGTACTTC. V gene TRBV18 combines with J gene TRBJ2-7, with 7 nucleotides matching TRBD2. V shed 4 bases, J shed 2 bases, and the junction held 5 bases outside the gene matches. This CDR3 has 14 amino acids. Germline CDR1 is KGHSH and CDR2 is LQKENI.

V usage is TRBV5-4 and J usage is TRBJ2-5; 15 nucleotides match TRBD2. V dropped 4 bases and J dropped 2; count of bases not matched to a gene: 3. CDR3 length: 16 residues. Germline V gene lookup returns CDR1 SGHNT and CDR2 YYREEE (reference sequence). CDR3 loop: CASSIGTSGGQETQYF. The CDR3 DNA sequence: TGTGCCAGCAGCATTGGGACTAGCGGGGGGCAAGAGACCCAGTACTTC.

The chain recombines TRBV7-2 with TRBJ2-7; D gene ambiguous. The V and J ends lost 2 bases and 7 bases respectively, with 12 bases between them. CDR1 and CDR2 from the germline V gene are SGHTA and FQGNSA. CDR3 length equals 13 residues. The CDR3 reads CASSLLPRQEQYF. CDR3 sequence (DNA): TGTGCCAGCAGCTTATTGCCCCGCCAGGAGCAGTACTTC.

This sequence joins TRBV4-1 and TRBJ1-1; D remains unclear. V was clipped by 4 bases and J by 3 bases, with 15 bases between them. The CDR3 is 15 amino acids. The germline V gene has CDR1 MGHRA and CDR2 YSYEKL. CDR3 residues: CASSPHEAGYTEAFF. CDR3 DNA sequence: TGCGCCAGCAGCCCTCACGAGGCGGGGTACACTGAAGCTTTCTTT.

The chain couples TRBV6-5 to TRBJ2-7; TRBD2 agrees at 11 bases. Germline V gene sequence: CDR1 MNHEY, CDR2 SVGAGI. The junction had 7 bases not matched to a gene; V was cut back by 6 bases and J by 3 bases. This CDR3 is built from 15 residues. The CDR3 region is CASRPGTSGSYEQYF. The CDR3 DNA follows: TGTGCCAGCAGACCTGGGACTAGCGGAAGCTACGAGCAGTACTTC.

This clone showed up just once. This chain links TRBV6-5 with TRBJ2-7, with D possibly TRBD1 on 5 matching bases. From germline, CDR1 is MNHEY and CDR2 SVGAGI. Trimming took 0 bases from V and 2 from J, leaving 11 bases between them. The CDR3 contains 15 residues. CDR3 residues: CASSYSAGWAYEQYF. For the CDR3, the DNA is TGTGCCAGCAGTTACTCGGCAGGGTGGGCCTACGAGCAGTACTTC.

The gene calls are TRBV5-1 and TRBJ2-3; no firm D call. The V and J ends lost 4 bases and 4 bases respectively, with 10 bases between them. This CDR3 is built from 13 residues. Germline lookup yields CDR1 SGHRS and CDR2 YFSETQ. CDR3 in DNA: TGCGCCAGCAGCCAACAAAGTCCAGATACGCAGTATTTT. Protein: CASSQQSPDTQYF.

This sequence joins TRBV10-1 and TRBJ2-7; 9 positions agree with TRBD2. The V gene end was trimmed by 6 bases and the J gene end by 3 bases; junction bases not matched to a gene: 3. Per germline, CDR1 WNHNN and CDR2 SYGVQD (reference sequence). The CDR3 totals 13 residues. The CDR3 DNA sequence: TGCGCCAGCAGCGATAGCGGGAGCTACGAGCAGTACTTC. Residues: CASSDSGSYEQYF.

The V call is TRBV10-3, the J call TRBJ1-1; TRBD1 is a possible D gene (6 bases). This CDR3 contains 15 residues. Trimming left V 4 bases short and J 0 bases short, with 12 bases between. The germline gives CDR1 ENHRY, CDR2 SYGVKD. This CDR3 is CAISVGAAVNTEAFF. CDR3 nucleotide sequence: TGTGCCATCAGTGTGGGGGCAGCCGTGAACACTGAAGCTTTCTTT.

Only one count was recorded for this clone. The DNA of the CDR3 is TGTGCCAGCAGCTTCGGCCTAGCAGGCACCTACGAGCAGTACTTC. Protein product: CASSFGLAGTYEQYF. The chain is built from TRBV11-3 and TRBJ2-7; TRBD2 is a possible D gene (5 bases). The CDR3 runs to 15 residues. Trimming removed 3 bases at V and 2 bases at J, with 14 bases between. The germline gives CDR1 SGHNT, CDR2 YENEEA.

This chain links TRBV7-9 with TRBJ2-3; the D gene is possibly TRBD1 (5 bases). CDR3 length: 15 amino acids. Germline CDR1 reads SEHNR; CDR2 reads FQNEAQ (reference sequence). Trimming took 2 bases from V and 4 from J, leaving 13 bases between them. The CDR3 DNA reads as TGTGCCAGCAGCTTACTGCAGGGTGAGGCAGATACGCAGTATTTT. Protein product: CASSLLQGEADTQYF.

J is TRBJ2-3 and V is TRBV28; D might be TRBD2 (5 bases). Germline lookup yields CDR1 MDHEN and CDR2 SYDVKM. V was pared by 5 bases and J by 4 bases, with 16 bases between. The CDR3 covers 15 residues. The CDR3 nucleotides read TGTGCCAGCAGTCTATTCGGCAAAGCGGCAGATACGCAGTATTTT. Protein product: CASSLFGKAADTQYF.

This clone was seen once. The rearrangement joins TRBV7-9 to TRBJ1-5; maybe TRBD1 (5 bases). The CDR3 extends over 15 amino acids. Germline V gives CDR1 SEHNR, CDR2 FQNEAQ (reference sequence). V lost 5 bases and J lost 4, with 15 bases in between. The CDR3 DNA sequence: TGTGCCAGCAGCCCTGGATCGGGGACTAATCAGCCCCAGCATTTT. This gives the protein CASSPGSGTNQPQHF.

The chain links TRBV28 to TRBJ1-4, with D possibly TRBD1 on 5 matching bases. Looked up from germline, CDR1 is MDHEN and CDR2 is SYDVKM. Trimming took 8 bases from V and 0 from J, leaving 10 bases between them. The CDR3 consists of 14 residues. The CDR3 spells CASRGGSTNEKLFF. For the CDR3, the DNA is TGTGCCAGCCGCGGGGGGTCAACTAATGAAAAACTGTTTTTT.